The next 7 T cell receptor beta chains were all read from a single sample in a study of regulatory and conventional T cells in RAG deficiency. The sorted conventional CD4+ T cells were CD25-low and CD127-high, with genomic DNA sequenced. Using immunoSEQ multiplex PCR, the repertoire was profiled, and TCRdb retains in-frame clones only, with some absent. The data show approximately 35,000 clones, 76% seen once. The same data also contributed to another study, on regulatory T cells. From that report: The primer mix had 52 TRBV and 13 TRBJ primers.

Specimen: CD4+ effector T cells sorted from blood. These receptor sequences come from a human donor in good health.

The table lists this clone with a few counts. CDR3 nucleotide sequence: TGTGCCAGCAGCGTAGAGCCAATGGGCCAAACGCATTCACCCCTCCACTTT. Translation gives CASSVEPMGQTHSPLHF. The V gene is TRBV9, the J gene TRBJ1-6; no clear D gene. The V gene lost 0 bases and the J gene lost 8 bases, with 18 bases spanning the gap. Germline V gives CDR1 SGDLS, CDR2 YYNGEE. This CDR3 spans 17 amino acids.

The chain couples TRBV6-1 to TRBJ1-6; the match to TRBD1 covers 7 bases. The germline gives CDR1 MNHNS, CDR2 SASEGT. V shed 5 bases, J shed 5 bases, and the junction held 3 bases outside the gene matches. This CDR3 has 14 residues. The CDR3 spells CASSLTGNNSPLHF. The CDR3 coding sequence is TGTGCCAGCAGTCTGACAGGGAATAATTCACCCCTCCACTTT.

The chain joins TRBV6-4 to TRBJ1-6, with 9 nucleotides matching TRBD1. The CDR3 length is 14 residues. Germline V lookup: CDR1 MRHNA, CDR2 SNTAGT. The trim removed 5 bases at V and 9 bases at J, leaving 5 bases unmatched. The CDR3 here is CASSLDRGGSPLHF. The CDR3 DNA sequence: TGTGCCAGCAGTTTGGACAGGGGAGGTTCACCCCTCCACTTT.

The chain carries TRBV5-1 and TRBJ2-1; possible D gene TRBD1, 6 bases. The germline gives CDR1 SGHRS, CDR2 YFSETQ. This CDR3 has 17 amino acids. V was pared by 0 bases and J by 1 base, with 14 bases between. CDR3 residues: CASSLGEWTVSYNEQFF. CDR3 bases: TGCGCCAGCAGCTTGGGGGAATGGACAGTTTCCTACAATGAGCAGTTCTTC.

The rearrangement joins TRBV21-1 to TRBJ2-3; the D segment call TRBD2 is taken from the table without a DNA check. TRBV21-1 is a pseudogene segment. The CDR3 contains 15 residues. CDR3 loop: CASSHGELSTDTQYF. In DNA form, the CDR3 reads TGTGCCAGCAGCCACGGAGAACTTAGCACAGATACGCAGTATTTT.

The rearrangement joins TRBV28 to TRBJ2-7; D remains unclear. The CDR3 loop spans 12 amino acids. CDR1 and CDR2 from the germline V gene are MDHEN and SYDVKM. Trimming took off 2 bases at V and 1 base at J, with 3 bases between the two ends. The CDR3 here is CASSLSSYEQYF. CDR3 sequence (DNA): TGTGCCAGCAGTTTAAGTTCCTACGAGCAGTACTTC.

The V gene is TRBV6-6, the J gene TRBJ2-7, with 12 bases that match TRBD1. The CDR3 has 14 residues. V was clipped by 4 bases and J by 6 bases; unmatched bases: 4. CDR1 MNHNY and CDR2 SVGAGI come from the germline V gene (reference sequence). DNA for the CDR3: TGTGCCAGCAGTTCAGGGACAGGGGGCATCGAGCAGTACTTC. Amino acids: CASSSGTGGIEQYF.